What follows is one T cell receptor (beta chain) and its context. These data come from a study of TIL therapy for anti-PD-1-resistant metastatic lung cancer. Time point in this sample: pre-treatment sample, taken before nivolumab and TIL therapy. Patients were adults with stage 4 NSCLC. J lost 4 bases, V lost 5 bases, and 4 bases had no gene match. The CDR3 totals 15 residues. Germline lookup yields CDR1 SGHTA and CDR2 FQGNSA. Sequencing used immunoSEQ v3. Measured with immunoSEQ multiplex PCR; TCRdb has only the in-frame clones, and not every one. The repertoire consists of approximately 50,000 clones, with roughly 78% occurring once and the leading ten covering about 16%.

Material: blood, obtained at baseline. The sequence came from a man in his sixties or seventies with non-small cell lung cancer. The chain uses TRBV7-2 and TRBJ2-2; 10 nucleotides match TRBD2. CDR3 sequence reads: CASSQAGGGTGELFF. CDR3 bases: TGTGCCAGCAGCCAAGCGGGAGGGGGCACCGGGGAGCTGTTTTTT.